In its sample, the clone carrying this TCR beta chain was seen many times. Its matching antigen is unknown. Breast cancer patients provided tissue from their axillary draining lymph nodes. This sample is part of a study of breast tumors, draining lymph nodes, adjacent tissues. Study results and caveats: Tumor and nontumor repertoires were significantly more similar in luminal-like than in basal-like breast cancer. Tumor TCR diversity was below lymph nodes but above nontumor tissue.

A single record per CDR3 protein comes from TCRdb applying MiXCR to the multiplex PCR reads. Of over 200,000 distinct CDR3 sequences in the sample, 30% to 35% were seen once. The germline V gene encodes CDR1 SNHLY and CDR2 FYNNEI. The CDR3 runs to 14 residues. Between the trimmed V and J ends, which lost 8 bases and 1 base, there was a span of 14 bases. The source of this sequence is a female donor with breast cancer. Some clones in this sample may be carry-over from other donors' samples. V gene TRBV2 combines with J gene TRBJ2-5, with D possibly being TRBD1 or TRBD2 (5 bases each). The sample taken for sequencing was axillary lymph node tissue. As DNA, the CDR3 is TGTGCCAGCGACACCGGGACGGTCCAAGAGACCCAGTACTTC. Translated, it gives CASDTGTVQETQYF.